The next 14 T cell receptor beta chains were all read from a single sample in a study of blood T cell repertoires in COVID-19. TCRdb keeps only in-frame clones here, not all; method: immunoSEQ multiplex PCR. The sample holds more than 20,000 clones; nearly 90% are singletons and the top ten take 11%. The sequencing input was peripheral blood. These receptors were collected from a man in his 70s with acute or convalescent COVID-19.

This chain links TRBV4-2 with TRBJ2-7; D possibly corresponds to TRBD2 (6 bases). Per germline, CDR1 LGHNA and CDR2 YNFKEQ. The CDR3 loop spans 14 amino acids. V lost 1 base to trimming and J lost 7 bases, with 14 bases between them. The CDR3 loop is CASSQGQGGEEQYF. Written as DNA, the CDR3 is TGTGCCAGCAGCCAAGGGCAGGGAGGTGAGGAGCAGTACTTC.

V usage is TRBV3-1 (or the pseudogene TRBV3-2) and J usage is TRBJ2-3; 11 bases agree with TRBD2. With V trimmed by 1 base and J by 10 bases, 7 bases remained unmatched. Germline CDR1 reads LGHDT; CDR2 reads YNNKEL (reference sequence). This CDR3 has 15 residues. The CDR3 DNA reads as TGTGCCAGCAGCCAAGGTCAACTAGCGGGAGAGGCGCAGTATTTT. Its translation is CASSQGQLAGEAQYF.

The J gene is TRBJ1-5, the V gene TRBV18; TRBD1 matches at 8 bases. After removal of 1 base from V and 1 base from J, the junction contained 3 bases not matched to a gene. CDR1 is KGHSH, CDR2 LQKENI, per germline. CDR3 length: 16 amino acids. The CDR3 spells CASSPLGQGSNQPQHF. CDR3 bases: TGTGCCAGCTCACCACTTGGACAGGGCAGCAATCAGCCCCAGCATTTT. Using reference TRBV18 and TRBJ1-5 for the parts outside the CDR3, the full variable domain is NAGVMQNPRHLVRRRGQEARLRCSPMKGHSHVYWYRQLPEEGLKFMVYLQKENIIDESGMPKERFSAEFPKEGPSILRIQQVVRGDSAAYFCASSPLGQGSNQPQHFGDGTRLSIL.

Here the CDR3 reads CASSLGDREVVGYTF. The DNA of the CDR3 is TGTGCCAGCAGCCTGGGGGACAGGGAGGTGGTGGGCTACACCTTC. The chain combines TRBV7-2 with TRBJ1-2, with 9 nucleotides matching TRBD1. Trimming cost V 5 bases and J 8 bases; bases outside gene matches: 12. Per the germline V gene, CDR1 is SGHTA and CDR2 is FQGNSA. The CDR3 runs 15 residues.

The chain combines TRBV19 with TRBJ1-5; TRBD1 agrees at 7 bases. Trimming at V came to 5 bases and at J to 4 bases, leaving 2 bases not matched to a gene. Germline loops: CDR1 LNHDA, CDR2 SQIVND (reference sequence). This CDR3 region has 13 residues. The CDR3 here is CASSDRVNQPQHF. In DNA, the CDR3 is TGTGCCAGTAGTGACAGGGTAAATCAGCCCCAGCATTTT.

The rearrangement links TRBV10-3 to TRBJ1-2, with TRBD1 identical over 8 bases. The germline V gene encodes CDR1 ENHRY and CDR2 SYGVKD. The length of the CDR3 is 14 residues. V dropped 10 bases and J dropped 7; count of bases not matched to a gene: 14. CDR3 coding DNA: TGTGCCACCAAGAATCCAGGGGGCGAGAGTGGCTACACCTTC. The encoded protein is CATKNPGGESGYTF.

The chain carries TRBV7-3 and TRBJ2-5; a possible D gene is TRBD2 (6 bases). The CDR3 has 15 amino acids. Germline lookup yields CDR1 SGHTA and CDR2 FQGTGA. Between the trimmed V and J ends, which lost 6 bases and 5 bases, there was a span of 19 bases. The CDR3 region has the DNA TGTGCCAGCAGTCCCTCCCCTGGGGCGGGGGAGACCCAGTACTTC. Residues: CASSPSPGAGETQYF.

This clone occurred once. The chain links TRBV4-3 to TRBJ1-5; TRBD1 aligns across 9 bases. Germline CDR1 reads LGHNA; CDR2 reads YSLEER. V trimming: 1 base; J trimming: 6 bases; junction bases outside the gene matches: 4. The CDR3 has 15 amino acids. The CDR3 loop is CASSQGTGESQPQHF. As DNA, the CDR3 is TGCGCCAGCAGCCAAGGGACAGGGGAGAGTCAGCCCCAGCATTTT.

This chain joins TRBV28 and TRBJ2-7, with 7 bases fitting TRBD2. Germline-derived CDR1 and CDR2 are MDHEN and SYDVKM. This CDR3 has 14 residues. The V segment lost 5 bases and the J segment 3 bases; nucleotides outside the gene matches: 7. The DNA of the CDR3 is TGTGCCAGCAGTCTGAGGGACTATAGCTACGAGCAGTACTTC. It codes for CASSLRDYSYEQYF.

The V and J genes are TRBV7-3 and TRBJ2-1; the match to TRBD2 covers 11 bases. CDR3 length: 16 residues. V lost 5 bases and J lost 6; bases outside the gene matches: 9. Germline CDR1 reads SGHTA; CDR2 reads FQGTGA. CDR3 sequence: CASSGSGRALFNEQFF. The CDR3 DNA reads TGTGCCAGCAGCGGTAGCGGGAGGGCCCTCTTCAATGAGCAGTTCTTC.

This clone appeared a few times. The V and J genes are TRBV5-1 and TRBJ2-2, with a tentative D call TRBD2 (5 bases). The CDR3 runs 14 residues. The germline V gene encodes CDR1 SGHRS and CDR2 YFSETQ. V lost 2 bases and J lost 5, with 10 bases in between. The CDR3 protein is CASSFIRGTGELFF. The CDR3 nucleotides are TGCGCCAGCAGCTTCATTCGGGGAACCGGGGAGCTGTTTTTT. Looking up the rest from reference TRBV5-1 and TRBJ2-2 gives the full variable domain: KAGVTQTPRYLIKTRGQQVTLSCSPISGHRSVSWYQQTPGQGLQFLFEYFSETQRNKGNFPGRFSGRQFSNSRSEMNVSTLELGDSALYLCASSFIRGTGELFFGEGSRLTVL.

This sequence joins TRBV5-1 and TRBJ2-2; TRBD2 aligns across 9 bases. Germline loops: CDR1 SGHRS, CDR2 YFSETQ. V was pared by 4 bases and J by 2 bases, with 9 bases of the junction left unmatched. The CDR3 consists of 17 residues. CDR3 sequence reads: CASSVGAREGNTGELFF. The CDR3 DNA sequence: TGCGCCAGCAGCGTTGGGGCGCGGGAGGGAAACACCGGGGAGCTGTTTTTT.

The V and J genes are TRBV27 and TRBJ2-1, with D possibly being TRBD1 (6 bases). Germline V CDR1 and CDR2: MNHEY, SMNVEV (reference sequence). V lost 5 bases to trimming and J lost 5 bases, with 16 bases between them. The CDR3 contains 15 residues. The CDR3 sequence: CASSPTGNTDNEQFF. In DNA, the CDR3 is TGTGCCAGCAGTCCCACAGGGAATACGGACAATGAGCAGTTCTTC.

This sequence joins TRBV3-1 (or the pseudogene TRBV3-2) and TRBJ1-1, with 8 bases that match TRBD1. With V trimmed by 2 bases and J by 4 bases, 6 bases remained unmatched. Germline CDR1 and CDR2: LGHDT and YNNKEL (reference sequence). The CDR3 consists of 15 residues. This CDR3 reads CASSQPAGQGTEAFF. Here the CDR3 DNA reads TGTGCCAGCAGCCAACCCGCTGGACAGGGCACTGAAGCTTTCTTT.